One sample yielded the 20 T cell receptor beta chains listed below, sequenced in a study of T cells in Graves' hyperthyroidism and ophthalmopathy. Amplified TCR beta CDR3 regions derived from RNA transcripts. The TCR CDR3 first-round RT-PCR relied on the HTBI primer set. MiXCR was run by TCRdb on the multiplex PCR reads, yielding one entry per CDR3 protein. This table holds hundreds of thousands of distinct CDR3 sequences, 17% found once. Sequencing was performed on blood. Receptors originate from a woman between 55 and 75 years old with Graves' ophthalmopathy.

The sample holds a few counts of this clonotype. The chain carries TRBV6-1 and TRBJ1-5; tentatively, D is TRBD1 (6 bases). CDR1 and CDR2 (germline): MNHNS, SASEGT. The V and J ends lost 0 bases and 3 bases respectively, with 9 bases between them. The CDR3 is 15 amino acids. The CDR3 spells CASSEARGHNQPQHF. The DNA for the CDR3 is TGTGCCAGCAGTGAAGCGAGGGGACACAATCAGCCCCAGCATTTT.

This rearrangement joins TRBV7-9 to TRBJ2-5, with D perhaps matching TRBD2 (5 bases). Germline V gene data show CDR1 as SEHNR and CDR2 as FQNEAQ (reference sequence). V shed 2 bases and J shed 6 bases, with 10 bases lying between them. This CDR3 is built from 13 residues. The CDR3 loop is CASSLSGRQTQYF. CDR3 coding DNA: TGTGCCAGCAGCTTAAGCGGTCGGCAGACCCAGTACTTC.

As for this clonotype: Sequence at one end of the junction differs from germline and may be a read error. The chain joins TRBV5-1 to TRBJ2-5; 8 bases align to TRBD2. Germline loops: CDR1 SGHRS, CDR2 YFSETQ. The CDR3 runs to 15 residues. CDR3 bases: TGTGCCAGCAGCTTATCCGGGAGGGCGAGGGAGACCCAGTACTTC. Encoded protein: CASSLSGRARETQYF.

The table lists this clonotype with many counts. The V and J genes are TRBV6-2 or TRBV6-3 and TRBJ1-5; 9 nucleotides agree with TRBD1. There are 16 residues in the CDR3. In germline, CDR1 is MNHEY, CDR2 SVGEGT. V was pared by 1 base and J by 7 bases, with 8 bases of the junction left unmatched. The DNA for the CDR3 is TGTGCCAGCAGTTACTACGGGACAGGGACCGGGCAGCCCCAGCATTTT. Its protein is CASSYYGTGTGQPQHF.

In regard to this clonotype: A junction boundary mismatches the germline segment, possibly from a read error. This chain links TRBV4-3 with TRBJ1-2, with D possibly TRBD1 on 5 matching bases. There are 16 residues in the CDR3. Germline lookup yields CDR1 LGHNA and CDR2 YSLEER. CDR3 amino acids: CASSQGQGLLVYGCTF. CDR3 nucleotide sequence: TGCGCCAGCAGCCAAGGTCAGGGTTTACTCGTCTATGGCTGCACCTTC.

At least ten counts were recorded for this clonotype. The CDR3 spells CASSLRDRPLGNEQFF. CDR3 nucleotide sequence: TGCGCCAGCAGCTTGAGGGACAGGCCGCTAGGCAATGAGCAGTTCTTC. The rearrangement uses TRBV5-1 and TRBJ2-1; 8 nucleotides agree with TRBD1. Trimming removed 1 base from V and 6 bases from J; junction bases left unmatched: 9. This CDR3 has 16 residues. Germline loops: CDR1 SGHRS, CDR2 YFSETQ.

This clonotype showed up just a few times. This may come from a read error, since a much larger clone is one base off. The chain recombines TRBV28 with TRBJ2-2; TRBD1 matches 9 bases. The CDR3 has 15 amino acids. Germline CDR1 is MDHEN and CDR2 is SYDVKM. The V and J ends lost 5 bases and 10 bases, in that order; junction bases with no gene match: 11. CDR3: CASSGDRETVEELFF. The DNA of the CDR3 is TGTGCCAGCAGTGGGGACAGGGAAACCGTCGAGGAGCTGTTTTTT.

This clonotype was seen ten or more times. The genes are TRBV27 and TRBJ2-1; TRBD2 agrees at 10 bases. Germline CDR1 reads MNHEY; CDR2 reads SMNVEV (reference sequence). V was clipped by 11 bases and J by 8 bases; unmatched bases: 12. The CDR3 has 14 residues. CDR3 protein: CARKVAGGRDEQFF. Here the CDR3 DNA reads TGTGCCCGGAAAGTAGCGGGGGGCCGGGATGAGCAGTTCTTC.

This clonotype was seen repeatedly, ten times or more. V usage is TRBV28 and J usage is TRBJ1-5; 11 bases map to TRBD1. The CDR3 spans 14 residues. V was clipped by 6 bases and J by 6 bases; unmatched bases: 4. Germline assignment: CDR1 MDHEN and CDR2 SYDVKM. CDR3: CASRKGQGGQPQHF. Written as DNA, the CDR3 is TGTGCCAGCAGAAAGGGACAGGGGGGTCAGCCCCAGCATTTT. The variable domain in full, with the rest retrieved from reference TRBV28 and TRBJ1-5, is DVKVTQSSRYLVKRTGEKVFLECVQDMDHENMFWYRQDPGLGLRLIYFSYDVKMKEKGDIPEGYSVSREKKERFSLILESASTNQTSMYLCASRKGQGGQPQHFGDGTRLSIL.

This clonotype has at least ten counts. The chain has TRBV20-1 and TRBJ2-7; D is possibly TRBD2 (5 bases). This CDR3 comprises 12 residues. Germline lookup yields CDR1 DFQATT and CDR2 SNEGSKA (reference sequence). Trimming took 0 bases from V and 7 from J, leaving 10 bases between them. The CDR3, as DNA: TGCAGTGCTAGAGATCTGGGGAGTGAGCAGTACTTC. This translates into CSARDLGSEQYF.

This clonotype showed up many times. This chain connects TRBV5-1 to TRBJ2-7; D remains unclear. The CDR3 runs to 14 residues. Per germline, CDR1 SGHRS and CDR2 YFSETQ. V dropped 4 bases and J dropped 4 bases, with 15 bases sitting between them. The CDR3 DNA reads as TGCGCCAGCAGCCCGTTGGGTGCGTGGTACGAGCAGTACTTC. Protein: CASSPLGAWYEQYF.

This clonotype was counted only a few times. V usage is TRBV6-2 or TRBV6-3 and J usage is TRBJ2-7; the match to TRBD2 covers 7 bases. CDR1 and CDR2 (germline): MNHEY, SVGEGT. This CDR3 comprises 13 residues. Germline trimming cut 5 bases from V and 3 bases from J; bases unmatched to any gene: 4. This chain's CDR3 is CASSRAGLYEQYF. CDR3 DNA: TGTGCCAGCAGTCGAGCGGGACTCTACGAGCAGTACTTC.

This clonotype was picked up many times. The chain carries TRBV15 and TRBJ1-2; 7 bases line up with TRBD1. The CDR3 spans 15 residues. CDR1 LNHNV and CDR2 YYDKDF come from the germline V gene (reference sequence). V was clipped by 3 bases and J by 4 bases; unmatched bases: 8. CDR3: CATSRTGSFSYGYTF. In DNA form, the CDR3 reads TGTGCCACCAGCAGGACAGGGTCTTTTAGCTATGGCTACACCTTC.

Many counts were recorded for this clonotype. The genes are TRBV20-1 and TRBJ2-7; TRBD2 agrees at 8 bases. The CDR3 loop spans 15 amino acids. Unmatched junction bases numbered 7, after V lost 1 base and J lost 2 bases. The germline gives CDR1 DFQATT, CDR2 SNEGSKA (reference sequence). For the CDR3, the DNA is TGCAGTGCTAGAGCCGGAGCGGGGGCGACCTACGAGCAGTACTTC. Translating it yields CSARAGAGATYEQYF.

This clonotype was seen only a few times. The chain carries TRBV7-8 and TRBJ2-1; D may be TRBD1 (6 bases). CDR1 and CDR2 from the germline V gene are SGHVS and FQNEAQ. V dropped 5 bases and J dropped 2 bases, with 10 bases sitting between them. The CDR3 spans 14 residues. CDR3 sequence: CASSPGETYNEQFF. The CDR3 DNA sequence: TGTGCCAGCAGCCCAGGGGAGACCTACAATGAGCAGTTCTTC.

This clonotype was seen only a few times. This sequence may be a read error, since a much larger clone differs from it by one base. J is TRBJ1-2 and V is TRBV20-1; D not certain. The CDR3 has 12 residues. With 0 bases removed from V and 2 bases from J, the gap between germline ends came to 4 bases. Germline V gene data show CDR1 as DFQATT and CDR2 as SNEGSKA (reference sequence). DNA of the CDR3: TGCAGTGCTAGAGACGTCAACTATGGCTACACCTTC. Residues: CSARDVNYGYTF.

V gene TRBV20-1 combines with J gene TRBJ2-1; 13 nucleotides match TRBD2. Trimming removed 5 bases from V and 10 bases from J; junction bases left unmatched: 2. This CDR3 has 12 residues. Germline values: CDR1 DFQATT, CDR2 SNEGSKA (reference sequence). CDR3 loop: CSAGTSGIEQFF. The CDR3 region has the DNA TGCAGTGCTGGGACTAGCGGGATCGAGCAGTTCTTC.

The V and J genes are TRBV27 and TRBJ1-5; TRBD1 agrees at 7 bases. The germline gives CDR1 MNHEY, CDR2 SMNVEV (reference sequence). The CDR3 totals 18 residues. Germline trimming cut 9 bases from V and 1 base from J; bases unmatched to any gene: 18. In nucleotides, the CDR3 is TGTGCCAGGACCCCGAGAACAGGGGCCATGCTAAGCAATCAGCCCCAGCATTTT. It translates to CARTPRTGAMLSNQPQHF.

This clonotype was picked up many times. The chain joins TRBV28 to TRBJ1-4; possibly TRBD1 for D (6 bases). Trimming removed 7 bases from V and 9 bases from J, with 15 bases in between. Germline V gives CDR1 MDHEN, CDR2 SYDVKM. CDR3 size: 13 residues. CDR3 protein: CASMIGRGKKLFF. As DNA, the CDR3 is TGTGCCAGCATGATTGGCAGGGGAAAAAAACTGTTTTTT.

This clonotype was recorded once. V is TRBV27 and J is TRBJ1-6, with a tentative D call TRBD1 (5 bases). The germline V gene encodes CDR1 MNHEY and CDR2 SMNVEV (reference sequence). V shed 5 bases and J shed 8 bases, with 16 bases lying between them. The CDR3 length is 15 residues. CDR3 sequence: CASSLLGGRDSPLHF. CDR3 sequence (DNA): TGTGCCAGCAGTCTACTGGGGGGGAGGGATTCACCCCTCCACTTT.